Listed here are 2 T cell receptor beta chains from one sample, sequenced in a study of blood T cell repertoires in COVID-19 (dated by TCRdb to about 2020). Library generation was performed with the immunoSEQ multiplex PCR assay. TCRdb provides this immuneACCESS table in a form limited to in-frame rearrangements. Some clones are lacking; in checked studies, under half of them reflect an unresolved V gene, and why the rest are absent is not known. The sample data list over 90,000 clones, and roughly 90% of these were observed just once. About 3.5% of the sample comes from the top ten. Input material: peripheral blood. These TCRs come from a woman aged 55 to 70 with acute or convalescent COVID-19.

The genes are TRBV29-1 and TRBJ2-1; 7 bases map to TRBD2. The germline gives CDR1 SQVTM, CDR2 ANQGSEA. V shed 7 bases and J 9 bases; nucleotides not matched to a gene: 12. CDR3 length: 13 amino acids. For the CDR3, the DNA is TGCAGCGCAGGACTAGGGAATCGGGGTGAGCAGTTCTTC. The encoded protein is CSAGLGNRGEQFF.

The chain employs TRBV21-1 and TRBJ2-7; TRBD2 is taken as the D call from the table, unchecked against the DNA. TRBV21-1 is recorded as a pseudogene. The CDR3 consists of 15 residues. CDR3 loop: CASSKTTGRDYEQYV. As DNA, the CDR3 is TGTGCCAGCAGCAAAACCACGGGCCGGGACTACGAGCAGTACGTC.